The clone carrying this TCR beta chain was detected only a few times. Its antigen is not identified. The entry originates in a study of regulatory T cells in long-lasting Graves disease. Notes on the study in general: The persistent group shared 2,500 to 3,000 public clonotypes, more than the approximately 880 shared by new patients.

As for time point: newly diagnosed GD, antithyroid drugs for less than 3 months. Isolated PBMC RNA provided the starting material for the TCR library. J gave up 8 bases and V 5 bases, and 10 bases lay outside the gene matches. CDR1 and CDR2 from the germline V gene are DFQATT and SNEGSKA (reference sequence). The CDR3 contains 15 residues. HTBI primers from iRepertoire and Arm-PCR of CDR3 regions yielded the TCR beta libraries. Under the authors' procedure: Identification yielded 55 to 75 TRBV and some 15 TRBJ segments across samples. TCRdb fed the multiplex PCR reads into MiXCR, producing one record per CDR3 protein. The V and J calls were determined by TCRdb, not by the authors. This table has 350,000 to 550,000 distinct CDR3 sequences, 12% to 15% appearing once. These data also featured in a second study, about T cells in Graves' hyperthyroidism and ophthalmopathy.

Material: peripheral blood mononuclear cells (PBMCs), obtained at new diagnosis, from a patient treated with antithyroid drugs. The J gene is TRBJ2-1, the V gene TRBV20-1, with TRBD2 matching 12 bases. This TCR was recovered from a woman between 45 and 65 years old with Graves disease. This CDR3 reads CSAPKTSGRGDEQFF. CDR3 sequence (DNA): TGCAGTGCTCCGAAGACTAGCGGGAGAGGGGATGAGCAGTTCTTC.